Included here is one T cell receptor beta chain sequence, with context. Its matching antigen is unknown. A second roughly 7 to 12 cycle PCR used barcoded and J-beta primers. TCRdb re-analysed the 5' RACE reads in MiXCR, keeping a single row per CDR3 protein. The table includes roughly 1,800,000 distinct CDR3 sequences, roughly 50% detected once. These data are taken from a study of blood T cells in healthy people across ages. V trimming: 6 bases; J trimming: 6 bases; junction bases outside the gene matches: 9. This CDR3 is 15 amino acids long. Per germline, CDR1 MDHEN and CDR2 SYDVKM. Overall study results and limits: The authors considered diversity estimates from one million T cells to be underestimates.

Donors were systemically healthy Caucasian individuals from Russia aged 6 to 90 years. The TCR was taken from a woman between 35 and 50 years old in good health. The chain couples TRBV28 to TRBJ2-1, with 9 bases that match TRBD1. Sequencing was carried out using blood. The CDR3 sequence is CASRLGQGVGNEQFF. DNA for the CDR3: TGTGCCAGCAGGCTGGGACAGGGTGTGGGCAATGAGCAGTTCTTC.